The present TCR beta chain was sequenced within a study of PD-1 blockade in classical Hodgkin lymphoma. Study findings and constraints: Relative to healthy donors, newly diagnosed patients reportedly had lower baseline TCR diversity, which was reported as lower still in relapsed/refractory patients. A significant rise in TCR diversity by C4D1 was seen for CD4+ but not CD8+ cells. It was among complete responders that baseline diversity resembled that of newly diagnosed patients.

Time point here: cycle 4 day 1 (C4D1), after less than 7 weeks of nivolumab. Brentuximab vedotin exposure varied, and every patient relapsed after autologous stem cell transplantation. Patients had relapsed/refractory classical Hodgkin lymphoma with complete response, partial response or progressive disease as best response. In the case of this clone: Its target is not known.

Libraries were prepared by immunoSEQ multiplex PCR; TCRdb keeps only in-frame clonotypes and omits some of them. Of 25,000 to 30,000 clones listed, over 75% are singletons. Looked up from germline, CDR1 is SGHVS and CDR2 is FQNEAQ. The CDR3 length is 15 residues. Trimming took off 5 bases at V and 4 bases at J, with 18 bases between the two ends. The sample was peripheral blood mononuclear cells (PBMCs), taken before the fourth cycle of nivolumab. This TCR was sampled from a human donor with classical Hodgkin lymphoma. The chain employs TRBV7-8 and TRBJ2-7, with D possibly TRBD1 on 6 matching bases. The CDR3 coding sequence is TGTGCCAGCAGCGGCCGGTCTGGCAGGGGTTACGAGCAGTACTTC. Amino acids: CASSGRSGRGYEQYF.